A selection of T cell receptor beta chains follows, all from one sample in a study of beta chain features in type 1 diabetes. Clones were sequenced by immunoSEQ multiplex PCR, and TCRdb holds only the in-frame ones, with some missing. The sample carries 250,000 to 350,000 clones, roughly 15% recorded once. The specimen was central memory CD4+ T cells from blood. These receptors all stem from a man aged 25 to 40 in good health. CDR3s include the opening cysteine and the closing phenylalanine or tryptophan. The order of the fields is clone size, V gene, J gene, D gene, CDR3 DNA, CDR3 protein. A D gene is named only where the DNA matches it firmly. Not every row has a clone size; where given, it reads once, few, many or a size class.

abundance: few
v_gene: TRBV7-3
j_gene: TRBJ2-1
d_gene: -
CDR3nt: TGTGCCAGCAGCTTAAGGGCAGGGGTGGATGAGCAGTTCTTC
CDR3aa: CASSLRAGVDEQFF

abundance: few
v_gene: TRBV29-1
j_gene: TRBJ1-2
d_gene: TRBD1
CDR3nt: TGCAGCGTTGAAGGAGGGGGCGTTAATGGCTACACCTTC
CDR3aa: CSVEGGGVNGYTF

abundance: -
v_gene: TRBV4-1
j_gene: TRBJ2-3
d_gene: -
CDR3nt: TGCGCCAGCAGCCCTCTGTTCACAGATACGCAGTATTTT
CDR3aa: CASSPLFTDTQYF

abundance: few
v_gene: TRBV7-9
j_gene: TRBJ2-2
d_gene: -
CDR3nt: TGTGCCAGCAGCTTAGTACAAAACACCGGGGAGCTGTTTTTT
CDR3aa: CASSLVQNTGELFF

abundance: -
v_gene: TRBV4-1
j_gene: TRBJ2-7
d_gene: -
CDR3nt: TGCGCCAGCAGCCGAGGACAGTTTAACGGAGAGCAGTACTTC
CDR3aa: CASSRGQFNGEQYF

abundance: -
v_gene: TRBV13
j_gene: TRBJ2-1
d_gene: TRBD2
CDR3nt: TGTGCCAGCAGCGAGAGACTAGCGGGAGTGGGTGAGCAGTTCTTC
CDR3aa: CASSERLAGVGEQFF

abundance: many
v_gene: TRBV18
j_gene: TRBJ2-2
d_gene: -
CDR3nt: TGTGCCAGCTCACTCCTAGCCCAGAACACCGGGGAGCTGTTTTTT
CDR3aa: CASSLLAQNTGELFF

abundance: many
v_gene: TRBV30
j_gene: TRBJ1-1
d_gene: -
CDR3nt: TGTGCCTGGAGTGTATGGGGGGCCATGAACACTGAAGCTTTCTTT
CDR3aa: CAWSVWGAMNTEAFF

abundance: many
v_gene: TRBV11-2
j_gene: TRBJ1-1
d_gene: -
CDR3nt: TGTGCCAGCAGCTTAGGTCCAGGCGCGCTGCCGGCTTTCTTT
CDR3aa: CASSLGPGALPAFF

abundance: few
v_gene: TRBV11-3
j_gene: TRBJ2-2
d_gene: TRBD2
CDR3nt: TGTGCCAGCAGTCCTAGCGGGGAATACACCGGGGAGCTGTTTTTT
CDR3aa: CASSPSGEYTGELFF

abundance: -
v_gene: TRBV19
j_gene: TRBJ1-1
d_gene: -
CDR3nt: TGTGCCAGTAGGAACGGGGGCGTGAACACTGAAGCTTTCTTT
CDR3aa: CASRNGGVNTEAFF

abundance: -
v_gene: TRBV27
j_gene: TRBJ2-3
d_gene: TRBD1
CDR3nt: TGTGCCAGCAGTGCCCGACAGGGGAGGCTCACAGATACGCAGTATTTT
CDR3aa: CASSARQGRLTDTQYF

abundance: few
v_gene: TRBV5-1
j_gene: TRBJ2-1
d_gene: TRBD2
CDR3nt: TGCGCCAGCAGCTTGGCAGCGGGAGGTTTTGATGAGCAGTTCTTC
CDR3aa: CASSLAAGGFDEQFF

abundance: many
v_gene: TRBV7-2
j_gene: TRBJ1-5
d_gene: TRBD1
CDR3nt: TGTGCCAGCAGCTCGACAGGGGGCGGTCCCCAGCATTTT
CDR3aa: CASSSTGGGPQHF

abundance: few
v_gene: TRBV7-2
j_gene: TRBJ2-1
d_gene: TRBD2
CDR3nt: TGTGCCAGCAGCCTTCTAGCGGGGGGTTGGAGTGAGCAGTTCTTC
CDR3aa: CASSLLAGGWSEQFF

abundance: -
v_gene: TRBV6-6
j_gene: TRBJ1-6
d_gene: TRBD1
CDR3nt: TGTGCCAGCAGCAGACAGGGGGTAAATGGTTCACCCCTCCACTTT
CDR3aa: CASSRQGVNGSPLHF

abundance: -
v_gene: TRBV7-9
j_gene: TRBJ2-1
d_gene: TRBD2
CDR3nt: TGCGCCAGCAGCCAAACTAGCGGGAGTGTCGGTGGGCAGTTCTTC
CDR3aa: CASSQTSGSVGGQFF

abundance: -
v_gene: TRBV9
j_gene: TRBJ2-5
d_gene: -
CDR3nt: TGTGCCAGCAGCCAGACCTTTGAGACCCAGTACTTC
CDR3aa: CASSQTFETQYF

abundance: few
v_gene: TRBV7-8
j_gene: TRBJ1-5
d_gene: -
CDR3nt: TGTGCCAGCAGCTTCCGGGACCAGCCCCAGCATTTT
CDR3aa: CASSFRDQPQHF

abundance: -
v_gene: TRBV6-6
j_gene: TRBJ2-7
d_gene: -
CDR3nt: TGTGCCAGCAGTTATGGCACTAGACGCGACGAGCAGTACTTC
CDR3aa: CASSYGTRRDEQYF

abundance: -
v_gene: TRBV11-2
j_gene: TRBJ2-7
d_gene: -
CDR3nt: TGTGCCAGCAGCTCCGCAGGGATTTACGAGCAGTACTTC
CDR3aa: CASSSAGIYEQYF

abundance: -
v_gene: TRBV14
j_gene: TRBJ1-1
d_gene: -
CDR3nt: TGTGCCAGCAGCCAAGCATTGAGGGCCGGGGCTTTCTTT
CDR3aa: CASSQALRAGAFF

abundance: few
v_gene: TRBV5-1
j_gene: TRBJ1-1
d_gene: -
CDR3nt: TGCGCCAGCAGCTTGGAACCGTCGCGCACTGAAGCTTTCTTT
CDR3aa: CASSLEPSRTEAFF

abundance: -
v_gene: TRBV2
j_gene: TRBJ1-5
d_gene: TRBD1
CDR3nt: TGTGCCAGCAGTGATAGAACAGGGGTTCGCCAGCCCCAGCATTTT
CDR3aa: CASSDRTGVRQPQHF

abundance: -
v_gene: TRBV6-5
j_gene: TRBJ2-7
d_gene: TRBD1
CDR3nt: TGTGCCAGCAGTGGGACAGGGGGTACCTACGAGCAGTACTTC
CDR3aa: CASSGTGGTYEQYF

abundance: -
v_gene: TRBV5-1
j_gene: TRBJ2-1
d_gene: -
CDR3nt: TGCGCCAGCAGCTTGCGGGGAGAATCCTACAATGAGCAGTTCTTC
CDR3aa: CASSLRGESYNEQFF

abundance: few
v_gene: TRBV18
j_gene: TRBJ2-1
d_gene: TRBD2
CDR3nt: TGTGCCAGCTCACCCCGAGGACTAGCGGGAGGCGGGGGAGTAAGGAATGAGCAGTTCTTC
CDR3aa: CASSPRGLAGGGGVRNEQFF

abundance: -
v_gene: TRBV25-1
j_gene: TRBJ1-5
d_gene: -
CDR3nt: TGTGCCAGCAGTGCCGGGGACACTTTAAATCAGCCCCAGCATTTT
CDR3aa: CASSAGDTLNQPQHF